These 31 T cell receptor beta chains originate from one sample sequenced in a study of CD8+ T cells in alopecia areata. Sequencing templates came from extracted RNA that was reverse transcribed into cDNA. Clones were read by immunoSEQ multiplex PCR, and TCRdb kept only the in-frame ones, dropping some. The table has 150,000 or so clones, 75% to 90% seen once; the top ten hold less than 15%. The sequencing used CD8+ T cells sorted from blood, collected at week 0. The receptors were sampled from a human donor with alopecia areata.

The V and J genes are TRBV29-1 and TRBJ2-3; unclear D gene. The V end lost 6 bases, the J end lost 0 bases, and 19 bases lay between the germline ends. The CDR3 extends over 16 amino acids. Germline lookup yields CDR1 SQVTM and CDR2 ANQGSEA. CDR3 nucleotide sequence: TGCAGCGTCCTAGGCGAACTGGGAACTAGCACAGATACGCAGTATTTT. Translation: CSVLGELGTSTDTQYF.

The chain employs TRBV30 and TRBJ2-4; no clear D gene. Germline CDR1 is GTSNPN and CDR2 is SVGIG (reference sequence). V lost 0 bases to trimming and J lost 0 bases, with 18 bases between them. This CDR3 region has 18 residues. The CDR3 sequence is CAWSVREVAFLAKNIQYF. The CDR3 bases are TGTGCCTGGAGTGTACGTGAAGTGGCCTTTCTAGCCAAAAACATTCAGTACTTC. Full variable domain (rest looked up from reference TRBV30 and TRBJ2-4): SQTIHQWPATLVQPVGSPLSLECTVEGTSNPNLYWYRQAAGRGLQLLFYSVGIGQISSEVPQNLSASRPQDRQFILSSKKLLLSDSGFYLCAWSVREVAFLAKNIQYFGAGTRLSVL.

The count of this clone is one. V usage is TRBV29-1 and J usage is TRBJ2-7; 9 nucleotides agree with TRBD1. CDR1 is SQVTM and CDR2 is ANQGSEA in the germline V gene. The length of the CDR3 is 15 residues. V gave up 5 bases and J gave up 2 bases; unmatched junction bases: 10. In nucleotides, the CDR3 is TGCAGCGTTCGGACAGGGGAAATTGTACCCTACGAGCAGTACTTC. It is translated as CSVRTGEIVPYEQYF.

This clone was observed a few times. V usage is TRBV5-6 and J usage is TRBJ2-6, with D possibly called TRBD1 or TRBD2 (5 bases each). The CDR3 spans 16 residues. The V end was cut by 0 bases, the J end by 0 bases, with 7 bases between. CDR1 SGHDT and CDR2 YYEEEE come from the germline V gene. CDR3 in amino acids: CASSLVGVSGANVLTF. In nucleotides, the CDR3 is TGTGCCAGCAGCTTGGTGGGGGTCTCTGGGGCCAACGTCCTGACTTTC.

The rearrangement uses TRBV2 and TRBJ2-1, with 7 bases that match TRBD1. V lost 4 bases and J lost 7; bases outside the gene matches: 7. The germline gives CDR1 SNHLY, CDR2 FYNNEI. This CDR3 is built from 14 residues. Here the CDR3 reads CASSVYRGSNEQFF. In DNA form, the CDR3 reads TGTGCCAGCAGTGTGTACAGGGGATCAAATGAGCAGTTCTTC.

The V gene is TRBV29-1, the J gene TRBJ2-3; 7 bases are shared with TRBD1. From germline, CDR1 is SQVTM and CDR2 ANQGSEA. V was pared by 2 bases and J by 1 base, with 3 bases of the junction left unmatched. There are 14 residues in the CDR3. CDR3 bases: TGCAGCGTTGAAAGGGGGCAGGGCACAGATACGCAGTATTTT. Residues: CSVERGQGTDTQYF.

CDR3 region: CASSPMQGGGSYGYTF. The CDR3 DNA reads as TGTGCCAGCAGCCCTATGCAGGGGGGCGGATCATATGGCTACACCTTC. This sequence joins TRBV7-8 and TRBJ1-2; 7 nucleotides align to TRBD1. Germline V gene data show CDR1 as SGHVS and CDR2 as FQNEAQ. This CDR3 comprises 16 residues. The junction had 14 bases not matched to a gene; V was cut back by 5 bases and J by 5 bases.

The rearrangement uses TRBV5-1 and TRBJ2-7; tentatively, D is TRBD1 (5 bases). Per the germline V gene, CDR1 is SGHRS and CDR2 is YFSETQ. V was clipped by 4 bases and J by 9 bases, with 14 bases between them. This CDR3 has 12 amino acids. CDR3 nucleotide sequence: TGCGCCAGCAGCGGAACGGAGCAGGGGCAGTACTTC. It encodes CASSGTEQGQYF.

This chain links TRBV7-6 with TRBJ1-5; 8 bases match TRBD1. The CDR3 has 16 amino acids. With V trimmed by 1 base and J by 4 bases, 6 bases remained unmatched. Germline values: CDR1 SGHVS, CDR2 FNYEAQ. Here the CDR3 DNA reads TGTGCCAGCAGCTTAGAGGCCGGACAGGGTAATCAGCCCCAGCATTTT. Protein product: CASSLEAGQGNQPQHF. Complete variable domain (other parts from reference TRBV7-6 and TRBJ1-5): GAGVSQSPRYKVTKRGQDVALRCDPISGHVSLYWYRQALGQGPEFLTYFNYEAQQDKSGLPNDRFSAERPEGSISTLTIQRTEQRDSAMYRCASSLEAGQGNQPQHFGDGTRLSIL.

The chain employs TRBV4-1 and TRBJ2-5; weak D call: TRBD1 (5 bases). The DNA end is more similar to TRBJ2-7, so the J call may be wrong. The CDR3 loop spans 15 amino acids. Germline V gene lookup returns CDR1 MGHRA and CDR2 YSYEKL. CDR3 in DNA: TGCGCCAGCAGCCAAGTTCAGGGTAGGACCTACGAGCAGTACTTC. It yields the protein CASSQVQGRTYEQYF.

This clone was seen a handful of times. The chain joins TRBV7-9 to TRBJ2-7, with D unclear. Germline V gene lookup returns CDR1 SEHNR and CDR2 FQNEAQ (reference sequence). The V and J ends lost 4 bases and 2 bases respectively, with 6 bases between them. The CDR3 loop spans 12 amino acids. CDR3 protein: CASSYTPYEQYF. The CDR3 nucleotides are TGTGCCAGCAGCTACACACCCTACGAGCAGTACTTC. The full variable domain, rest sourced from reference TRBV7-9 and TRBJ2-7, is DTGVSQNPRHKITKRGQNVTFRCDPISEHNRLYWYRQTLGQGPEFLTYFQNEAQLEKSRLLSDRFSAERPKGSFSTLEIQRTEQGDSAMYLCASSYTPYEQYFGPGTRLTVT.

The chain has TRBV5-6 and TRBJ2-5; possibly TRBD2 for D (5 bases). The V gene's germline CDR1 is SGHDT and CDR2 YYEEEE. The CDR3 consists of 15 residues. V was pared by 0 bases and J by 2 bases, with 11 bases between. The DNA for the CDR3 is TGTGCCAGCAGCTTGGGTGGACTGCTACAAGAGACCCAGTACTTC. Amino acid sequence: CASSLGGLLQETQYF.

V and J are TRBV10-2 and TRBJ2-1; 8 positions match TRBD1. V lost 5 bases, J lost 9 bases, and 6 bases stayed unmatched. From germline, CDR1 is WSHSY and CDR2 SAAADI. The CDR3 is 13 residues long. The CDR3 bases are TGCGCCAGCAGTACGGACAGGGCTTCTGAGCAGTTCTTC. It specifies CASSTDRASEQFF.

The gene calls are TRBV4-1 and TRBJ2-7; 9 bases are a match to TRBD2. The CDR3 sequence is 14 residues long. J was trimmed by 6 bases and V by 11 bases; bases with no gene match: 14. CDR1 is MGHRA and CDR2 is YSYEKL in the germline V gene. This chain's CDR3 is CASSVLAGSGEQYF. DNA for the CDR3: TGCGCCTCCTCTGTGCTAGCGGGGTCGGGCGAGCAGTACTTC.

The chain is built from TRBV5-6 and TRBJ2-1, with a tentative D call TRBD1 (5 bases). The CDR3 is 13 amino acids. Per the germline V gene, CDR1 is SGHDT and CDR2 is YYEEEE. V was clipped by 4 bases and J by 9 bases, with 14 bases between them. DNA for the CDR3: TGTGCCAGCAGCCTAAACCAGGGATCTGAGCAGTTCTTC. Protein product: CASSLNQGSEQFF.

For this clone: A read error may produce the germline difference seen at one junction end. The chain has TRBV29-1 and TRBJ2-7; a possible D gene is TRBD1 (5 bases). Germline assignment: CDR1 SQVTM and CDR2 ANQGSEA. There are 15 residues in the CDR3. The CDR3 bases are TGCAGCGTTGAAGACCCTGACAGAACCTCCCACGAGCAGTACTTC. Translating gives CSVEDPDRTSHEQYF.

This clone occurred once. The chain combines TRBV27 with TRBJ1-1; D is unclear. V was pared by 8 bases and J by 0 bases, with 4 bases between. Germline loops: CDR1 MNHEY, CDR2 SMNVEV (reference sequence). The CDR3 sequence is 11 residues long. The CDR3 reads CASALNTEAFF. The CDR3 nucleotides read TGTGCCAGCGCGCTGAACACTGAAGCTTTCTTT.

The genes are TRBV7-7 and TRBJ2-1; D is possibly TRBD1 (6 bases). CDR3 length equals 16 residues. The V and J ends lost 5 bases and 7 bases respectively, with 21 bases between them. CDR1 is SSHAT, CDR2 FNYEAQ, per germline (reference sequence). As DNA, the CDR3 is TGTGCCAGCAGCCCAAACAGGGTGGGTAGCGTAAATGAGCAGTTCTTC. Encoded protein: CASSPNRVGSVNEQFF.

The DNA for the CDR3 is TGTGCCAGCAGCCCATCCAGGGGACCTGAGTATGGCTACACCTTC. The encoded protein is CASSPSRGPEYGYTF. V and J are TRBV7-9 and TRBJ1-2, with D possibly TRBD1 on 6 matching bases. In germline, CDR1 is SEHNR, CDR2 FQNEAQ (reference sequence). The length of the CDR3 is 15 residues. The V end was cut by 5 bases, the J end by 5 bases, with 18 bases between.

Here the CDR3 reads CASSYLMRTDTQYF. CDR3 DNA sequence: TGTGCCAGCAGTTACTTAATGCGCACAGATACGCAGTATTTT. The rearrangement joins TRBV6-6 to TRBJ2-3; D is ambiguous. Germline-derived CDR1 and CDR2 are MNHNY and SVGAGI (reference sequence). The CDR3 runs to 14 residues. Trimming pared 1 base from V and 1 base from J, leaving 6 bases between.

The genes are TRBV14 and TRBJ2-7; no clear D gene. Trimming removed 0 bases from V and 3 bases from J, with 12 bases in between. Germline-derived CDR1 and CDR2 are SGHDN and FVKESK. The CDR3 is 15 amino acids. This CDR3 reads CASSQDGLEIYEQYF. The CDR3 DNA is TGTGCCAGCAGCCAAGATGGGCTAGAGATCTACGAGCAGTACTTC.

The CDR3 region has the DNA TGTGCCAGCACCCCCCTGGCCGGAGGAGACTCCTACGAGCAGTACTTC. This translates into CASTPLAGGDSYEQYF. The chain has TRBV7-8 and TRBJ2-7, with D maybe TRBD2 (5 bases). The germline gives CDR1 SGHVS, CDR2 FQNEAQ. The CDR3 has 16 residues. V shed 7 bases and J shed 0 bases, with 19 bases lying between them. Complete variable domain (other parts from reference TRBV7-8 and TRBJ2-7): GAGVSQSPRYKVAKRGQDVALRCDPISGHVSLFWYQQALGQGPEFLTYFQNEAQLDKSGLPSDRFFAERPEGSVSTLKIQRTQQEDSAVYLCASTPLAGGDSYEQYFGPGTRLTVT.

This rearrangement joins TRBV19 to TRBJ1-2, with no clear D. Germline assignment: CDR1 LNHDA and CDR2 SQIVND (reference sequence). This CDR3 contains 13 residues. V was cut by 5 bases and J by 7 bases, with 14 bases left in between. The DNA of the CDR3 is TGTGCCAGTAGTCTTGCCCCCACCAGTGGCTACACCTTC. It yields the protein CASSLAPTSGYTF.

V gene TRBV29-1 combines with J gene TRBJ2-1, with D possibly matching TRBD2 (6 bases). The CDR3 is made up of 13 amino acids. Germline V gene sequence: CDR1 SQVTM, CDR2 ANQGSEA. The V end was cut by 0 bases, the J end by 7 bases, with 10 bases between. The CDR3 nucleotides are TGCAGCGTTGAAGAGGGGACTGGTAATGAGCAGTTCTTC. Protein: CSVEEGTGNEQFF.

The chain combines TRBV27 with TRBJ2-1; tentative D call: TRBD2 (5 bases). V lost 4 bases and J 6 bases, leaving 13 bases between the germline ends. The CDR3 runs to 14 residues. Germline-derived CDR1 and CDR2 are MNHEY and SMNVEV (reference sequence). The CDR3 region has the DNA TGTGCCAGCAGTTGGGCAGGACTGGCCAATGAGCAGTTCTTC. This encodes CASSWAGLANEQFF.

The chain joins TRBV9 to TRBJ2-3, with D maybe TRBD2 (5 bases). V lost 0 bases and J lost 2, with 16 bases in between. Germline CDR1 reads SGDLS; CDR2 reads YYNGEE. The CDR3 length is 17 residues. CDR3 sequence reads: CASSVAVRTGATDTQYF. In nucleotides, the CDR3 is TGTGCCAGCAGCGTAGCTGTCAGGACTGGAGCCACAGATACGCAGTATTTT.

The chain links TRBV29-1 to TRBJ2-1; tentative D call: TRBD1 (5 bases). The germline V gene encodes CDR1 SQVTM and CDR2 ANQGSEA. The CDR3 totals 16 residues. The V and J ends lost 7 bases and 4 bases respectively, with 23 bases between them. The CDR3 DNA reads TGCAGCGCCCCTTCCAGGGTATCGTCTTTGTACAATGAGCAGTTCTTC. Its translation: CSAPSRVSSLYNEQFF.

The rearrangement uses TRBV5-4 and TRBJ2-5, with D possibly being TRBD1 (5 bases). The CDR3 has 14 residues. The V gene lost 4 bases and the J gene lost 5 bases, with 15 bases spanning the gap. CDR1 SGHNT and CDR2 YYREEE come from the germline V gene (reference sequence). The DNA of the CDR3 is TGTGCCAGCAGCCTGGGGCCGGAATCCGAGACCCAGTACTTC. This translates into CASSLGPESETQYF.

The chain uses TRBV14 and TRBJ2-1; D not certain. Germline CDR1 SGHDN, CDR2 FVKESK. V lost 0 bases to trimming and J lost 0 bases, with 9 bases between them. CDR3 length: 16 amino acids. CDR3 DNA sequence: TGTGCCAGCAGCCAAGAAGGCGGTTTCTCCTACAATGAGCAGTTCTTC. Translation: CASSQEGGFSYNEQFF. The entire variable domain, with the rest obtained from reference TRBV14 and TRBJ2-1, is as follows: EAGVTQFPSHSVIEKGQTVTLRCDPISGHDNLYWYRRVMGKEIKFLLHFVKESKQDESGMPNNRFLAERTGGTYSTLKVQPAELEDSGVYFCASSQEGGFSYNEQFFGPGTRLTVL.

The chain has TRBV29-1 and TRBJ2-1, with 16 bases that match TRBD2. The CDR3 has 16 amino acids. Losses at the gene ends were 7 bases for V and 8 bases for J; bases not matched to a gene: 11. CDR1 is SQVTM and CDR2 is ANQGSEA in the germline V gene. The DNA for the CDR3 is TGCAGCGCCGAGGGACTAGCGGGAGGGAGAGGGGATGAGCAGTTCTTC. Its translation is CSAEGLAGGRGDEQFF.

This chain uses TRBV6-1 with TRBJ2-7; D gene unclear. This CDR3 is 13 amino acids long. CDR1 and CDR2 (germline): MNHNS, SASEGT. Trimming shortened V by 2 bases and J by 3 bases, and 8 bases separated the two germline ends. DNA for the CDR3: TGTGCCAGCAGTGAACTCTCGAGCTACGAGCAGTACTTC. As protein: CASSELSSYEQYF.